This T cell receptor (beta chain) derives from a study of blood T cells in healthy people across ages (dated by TCRdb to 2015 to 2017). Study-wide context: Template switching captured roughly one uniquely barcoded TCR beta cDNA molecule per two T cells in model experiments. To avoid experimental bias, donors of different ages were randomly spread across the sequencing lanes. Donors were grouped into four age groups: young (average 16 years), middle-aged (39), aged (about 60) and long-lived (approximately 82). Using the same blood draw, the study looked at two additional independent replicas of 1 million unique cDNA reads for two donors, one aged 18 to 30 and the other aged 80 or older. Age-related changes in TCR beta repertoire diversity were measured in the study by deep sequencing normalized with unique cDNA molecular identifiers.

Library preparation employed 5' RACE. TCRdb lists the instrument as Illumina HiSeq 2500. A second PCR of roughly 7 to 11 cycles was run with a J-beta primer mix and a sample-barcoded 5' primer. A template-switch 5' adaptor carrying 12 random nucleotides introduced a unique molecular identifier onto each TCR beta cDNA molecule. Each sample yielded at least 3 million CDR3-containing paired-end reads. The Mint cDNA synthesis kit, primed by a TRBC-specific oligonucleotide, was used to synthesize first-strand cDNA from all RNA. All cDNA was treated with uracil-DNA glycosylase and then went through a first 18-cycle PCR with the universal primers M1SS and BC2_uni_R. The study's own analysis went as follows. Normalization of each sample was performed by random selection of 1 million high-quality reads, each carrying a distinct molecular identifier. Instead of being binned into consensus sequences, reads with shared molecular identifiers were discarded. MiTCR, run with a Q25 quality threshold and the strictest error-elimination algorithm, handled CDR3 identification, clonotype clustering and error correction. Lower-bound total TCR beta diversity was estimated with a nonparametric unseen species model using Euler transformation. In-frame beta chains were kept once TCRdb had trimmed the public reads at Q25 with fastp and called clones with MiXCR. Each record represents a unique CDR3 protein, reported with the most common genes and DNA among its rows. The V and J calls follow TCRdb's processing rather than the paper's. A total of 950,000 to 1,200,000 distinct CDR3 sequences appear in this sample, around two fifths of them only once. The ten largest clones take up around 14% of the sample.

The donors were some 36 Caucasian individuals from Russia, aged roughly 6 to 90 years, who were systemically healthy. About 9.1 milliliters of peripheral blood were collected from each donor into EDTA-treated Vacutainer tubes. Ficoll-Paque density-gradient centrifugation was used to isolate PBMCs, with at least 7 million per sample. Total RNA, at least 6 micrograms per sample, was extracted from PBMCs with Trizol reagent. For every donor, flow cytometry on a PBMC aliquot measured the percentage of naive CD45RAhigh/CD27high T cells. From the cysteine up to the phenylalanine, the CDR3 has a length of 16 residues. Only the CDR3 part of the read is kept: 48 bases, read in frame from the first base. Per the germline V gene, MGHDK is the CDR1 and SYGVNS is the CDR2. V and J lose 4 bases and 0 bases, and a span of 15 bases separates them. The research as a whole found: Observed TCR beta diversity correlated strongly with the percentage of naive T cells measured by flow cytometry. Observed TCR beta diversity per million T cells fell roughly linearly with age, and a significant reduction was already apparent by age around 36. Compared with the aged group, the long-lived group had more naive CD4+ T cells, fewer expanded clones and increased TCR diversity, a pattern suggesting age selection. Because the CMV infection status of the donors was unknown, age-related changes in expanded clonotypes may potentially have been confounded. Estimates of total diversity based on one million sequenced T cells were regarded as lower bounds and as underestimates. Bulk unsorted PBMC profiling prevented conclusive comparison of naive and antigen-experienced compartments.

This clonotype was counted between two and nine times. Its cognate antigen has yet to be identified. The sample holds no much larger clone one base away, and base qualities are not on file. Sequencing was carried out using blood. The sequence links TRBV25-1 to TRBJ2-5; TRBD2 could be the D gene, as 6 bases match. The sequence derives from a man between 18 and 35 years old in good health. The DNA sequence follows: TGTGCCAGCAGTGTTACGGGAGAATCATACCAAGAGACCCAGTACTTC. This is translated as CASSVTGESYQETQYF.